These T cell receptor beta chains were read from a single sample in a study of T cell changes during pregnancy in multiple sclerosis. This table comes from immunoSEQ multiplex PCR, and its TCRdb copy is limited to in-frame clones, with some not included. The sample has about 100,000 clones; approximately 90% are singletons. Sequenced here: peripheral blood, sampled after pregnancy. These receptor sequences come from a female donor with multiple sclerosis, enrolled in a pregnancy study. CDR3s include the opening cysteine and the closing phenylalanine or tryptophan. The D gene is left open where the match is weak. Size tells how often a clone was seen (once, few, many) or the class of an expanded clone, and some rows leave it out.

j_call	v_call	d_call	clone_size	cdr3_aa	cdr3_nt
TRBJ1-3	TRBV19	.	few	CASTGFSGNTIYF	TGTGCCAGTACAGGATTCTCTGGAAACACCATATATTTT
TRBJ2-3	TRBV29-1	TRBD2	.	CSVFSGDTDTQYF	TGCAGCGTATTTAGCGGGGACACAGATACGCAGTATTTT
TRBJ2-3	TRBV7-9	.	.	CASSPVTGMSDTQYF	TGTGCCAGCAGCCCGGTAACAGGGATGTCGGATACGCAGTATTTT
TRBJ1-1	TRBV2	.	.	CASQHRGLNTEAFF	TGTGCCAGCCAACATCGAGGGTTGAACACTGAAGCTTTCTTT
TRBJ2-7	TRBV4-1	TRBD2	once	CASSQPTSGTPEQYF	TGCGCCAGCAGCCAGCCGACTAGCGGGACTCCGGAGCAGTACTTC
TRBJ1-1	TRBV14	.	.	CASSQDWTANTEAFF	TGTGCCAGCAGCCAAGATTGGACAGCCAACACTGAAGCTTTCTTT
TRBJ1-5	TRBV28	.	.	CASSSQGHQPQHF	TGTGCCAGCAGTTCTCAGGGGCATCAGCCCCAGCATTTT
TRBJ1-1	TRBV29-1	.	.	CSVDGRGNTEAFF	TGCAGCGTTGATGGCAGGGGGAACACTGAAGCTTTCTTT
TRBJ2-7	TRBV28	.	.	CASRGGAQSQYEQYF	TGTGCCAGCAGGGGGGGGGCTCAATCTCAATACGAGCAGTACTTC
TRBJ2-3	TRBV4-1	TRBD2	.	CASSQVLAGITDTQYF	TGCGCCAGCAGCCAAGTCCTAGCGGGGATCACAGATACGCAGTATTTT
TRBJ1-2	TRBV7-2	TRBD1	once	CASSPKWFQGAVGVYGYTF	TGTGCCAGCAGCCCGAAATGGTTCCAGGGGGCGGTTGGAGTCTATGGCTACACCTTC
TRBJ1-4	TRBV15	.	.	CATSRAQLLEKLFF	TGTGCCACCAGCAGAGCCCAGTTGTTGGAAAAACTGTTTTTT
TRBJ2-1	TRBV5-1	.	.	CASSSVGRSYNEQFF	TGCGCCAGCAGCTCTGTAGGGAGATCATACAATGAGCAGTTCTTC
TRBJ2-2	TRBV7-9	TRBD1	.	CASSVGQGVGELFF	TGTGCCAGCAGCGTCGGACAGGGGGTCGGGGAGCTGTTTTTT
TRBJ1-1	TRBV7-8	.	.	CASSPPDSRNTEAFF	TGTGCCAGCAGCCCCCCAGACAGTCGGAACACTGAAGCTTTCTTT